The T cell receptor (beta chain) described here comes from a study of T cell repertoires in cytomegalovirus infection. Across the study: Public TCR beta signatures provided an indication of both CMV infection and a matching HLA type.

TCRdb independently ran MiXCR on the reads; one entry per CDR3 protein. The table lists around 710,000 distinct CDR3 sequences, 25% to 30% of them singletons. From germline, CDR1 is MNHNS and CDR2 SASEGT. The CDR3 extends over 15 amino acids. Losses at the gene ends were 3 bases for V and 3 bases for J; bases not matched to a gene: 3. Concerning this clonotype itself: Its antigen remains unknown.

This sequence was found in a human donor in good health (CMV status not recorded). Some clones in this sample may be carry-over from other donors' samples. The sample consisted of cultured CD8+ T cells from PBMCs, taken from culture after CMV antigen stimulation. This rearrangement joins TRBV6-1 to TRBJ2-1; 9 positions match TRBD2. The CDR3 loop is CASSDSGGFYNEQFF. DNA for the CDR3: TGTGCCAGCAGTGACAGCGGGGGGTTCTACAATGAGCAGTTCTTC.